This T cell receptor beta chain is from a study of tumor-infiltrating lymphocytes in primary liver carcinoma. Study details: All patients, whether men or women, fell within 30 to 69 years of age. Regardless of tissue type, samples showed similar yields of roughly 3.65 to 8 million productive TCRbeta reads.

Study-wide findings and caveats: Being bulk and unsorted, samples allowed no CD4+ and CD8+ repertoire comparison.

Germline V gene sequence: CDR1 SGHAT, CDR2 FQNNGV. This CDR3 has 14 residues. In regard to this clonotype: The antigen remains unidentified. The junction departs from germline at one end; a sequencing error may be responsible.

The authors made TCR beta cDNA from approximately 500 ng total RNA with a constant-region primer. Modified slightly, ARM-PCR produced TCR beta libraries over three nested multiplex PCR rounds. The first two PCR rounds used TRBV1-TRBV30 forward primers with a C-beta reverse primer, nine to ten cycles each. TCRdb re-called the multiplex PCR reads with MiXCR, one entry per CDR3 protein. The sample yields some 320,000 distinct CDR3 sequences, 50% to 70% seen once. Unsorted whole blood yielded the blood RNA, and germline DNA was also extracted. This TCR came from a man aged 35-49 years with primary liver carcinoma and hepatitis B virus infection. This sequence joins TRBV11-2 and TRBJ2-2; 7 bases are shared with TRBD1. Sequencing input: peripheral blood. For the CDR3, the DNA is TGTGCCAGCATCCTTACAGGGGCTGTCGGGGAGCTGTCCTTT. Amino acid sequence: CASILTGAVGELSF.